These 5 T cell receptor beta chains share one sample of origin, sequenced in a study of cytomegalovirus exposure and HLA in healthy donors. 60 Vbeta and 13 Jbeta primers were used in PCR. The data were produced by immunoSEQ multiplex PCR, yet TCRdb's version contains in-frame clones alone and is incomplete. Counted here are 250,000 to 350,000 clones, about 75% occurring once; the ten biggest clones make up about 2.2%. The specimen sequenced was PBMCs. These receptors were collected from a female donor in good health and CMV-seronegative.

V gene TRBV13 combines with J gene TRBJ2-1; possibly TRBD2 for D (5 bases). The CDR3 sequence is 14 residues long. The V end was cut by 8 bases, the J end by 8 bases, with 19 bases between. CDR1 and CDR2 (germline): PRHDT, FYEKMQ (reference sequence). CDR3 residues: CASSQHGVGDEQFF. CDR3 nucleotide sequence: TGTGCCAGCTCCCAACACGGGGTCGGGGATGAGCAGTTCTTC.

This chain connects TRBV5-6 to TRBJ2-3; 10 bases agree with TRBD1. The CDR3 is made up of 15 amino acids. Germline assignment: CDR1 SGHDT and CDR2 YYEEEE. With V trimmed by 4 bases and J by 3 bases, 5 bases remained unmatched. CDR3 in amino acids: CASSARTGGTDTQYF. In DNA, the CDR3 is TGTGCCAGCAGCGCCCGGACAGGGGGTACAGATACGCAGTATTTT.

This rearrangement joins TRBV27 to TRBJ2-1, with TRBD1 matching 7 bases. This CDR3 comprises 12 residues. Trimming took 4 bases from V and 10 from J; bases not matched to a gene: 4. From germline, CDR1 is MNHEY and CDR2 SMNVEV (reference sequence). CDR3 sequence reads: CASSSTGAEQFF. The CDR3 DNA follows: TGTGCCAGCAGTTCCACAGGGGCAGAGCAGTTCTTC.

This clone was picked up a small number of times. This chain connects TRBV5-1 to TRBJ2-2; 11 nucleotides match TRBD2. Germline V gives CDR1 SGHRS, CDR2 YFSETQ. The junction had 5 bases not matched to a gene; V was cut back by 2 bases and J by 5 bases. There are 16 residues in the CDR3. The DNA for the CDR3 is TGCGCCAGCAGCTTCCTTAGCGGGAGGGGGACCGGGGAGCTGTTTTTT. Its protein product is CASSFLSGRGTGELFF.

The chain carries TRBV18 and TRBJ2-5; tentative D call: TRBD1 (6 bases). The end of the DNA is better explained by TRBJ2-7, so the J call may be wrong. CDR3 length: 14 amino acids. Germline assignment: CDR1 KGHSH and CDR2 LQKENI. The CDR3 region has the DNA TGTGCCAGCTCACCAAGGCAGGGGTTGGACGAGCAGTACTTC. Translating it yields CASSPRQGLDEQYF.